Following are 8 T cell receptor beta chains from one sample sequenced in a study of T-cell memory formation after mild COVID-19. TCRdb re-analysed the 5' RACE reads in MiXCR, keeping a single row per CDR3 protein. The sample has roughly 110,000 distinct CDR3 sequences, roughly 12% seen once. The sample was PBMCs or a T cell subset sorted from them (not recorded which). These receptors were taken from an adult woman who had mild COVID-19 (a few samples of this study predate the infection). Cell type and time point are not known.

This clonotype was observed a few times. The chain carries TRBV19 and TRBJ2-7; 7 bases are a match to TRBD2. V dropped 8 bases and J dropped 0; count of bases not matched to a gene: 4. The CDR3 loop spans 13 amino acids. Germline CDR1 LNHDA, CDR2 SQIVND (reference sequence). CDR3 bases: TGTGCCAGTGGGGCGGGGGTCTCCTACGAGCAGTACTTC. Translation gives CASGAGVSYEQYF.

This clonotype was seen only a few times. The chain recombines TRBV4-1 with TRBJ2-1, with 10 bases fitting TRBD2. V was clipped by 1 base and J by 8 bases; unmatched bases: 8. CDR1 MGHRA and CDR2 YSYEKL come from the germline V gene. CDR3 length: 16 residues. CDR3 coding DNA: TGCGCCAGCAGCCAAGGGAGTAGACTAGCGGGTGATGAGCAGTTCTTC. It specifies CASSQGSRLAGDEQFF.

The rearrangement links TRBV9 to TRBJ2-7; D is perhaps TRBD1 or TRBD2 (5 bases each). Trimming left V 0 bases short and J 1 base short, with 11 bases between. Germline V CDR1 and CDR2: SGDLS, YYNGEE. CDR3 length: 15 amino acids. The CDR3 region has the DNA TGTGCCAGCAGCGTAGCTTGGGGGAGTTCCTACGAGCAGTACTTC. Translation: CASSVAWGSSYEQYF. The full variable domain, its missing parts supplied by reference TRBV9 and TRBJ2-7, is DSGVTQTPKHLITATGQRVTLRCSPRSGDLSVYWYQQSLDQGLQFLIQYYNGEERAKGNILERFSAQQFPDLHSELNLSSLELGDSALYFCASSVAWGSSYEQYFGPGTRLTVT.

V gene TRBV19 combines with J gene TRBJ2-7; TRBD1 matches at 7 bases. Trimming at V came to 0 bases and at J to 2 bases, leaving 1 base not matched to a gene. Germline loops: CDR1 LNHDA, CDR2 SQIVND (reference sequence). The CDR3 contains 14 residues. The CDR3 spells CASSIDTGAYEQYF. The DNA for the CDR3 is TGTGCCAGTAGTATAGACACAGGGGCCTACGAGCAGTACTTC. The variable domain in full, completed from reference TRBV19 and TRBJ2-7, reads DGGITQSPKYLFRKEGQNVTLSCEQNLNHDAMYWYRQDPGQGLRLIYYSQIVNDFQKGDIAEGYSVSREKKESFPLTVTSAQKNPTAFYLCASSIDTGAYEQYFGPGTRLTVT.

The chain carries TRBV7-8 and TRBJ2-7; D remains ambiguous. The CDR3 is 13 amino acids. V lost 5 bases to trimming and J lost 7 bases, with 15 bases between them. The germline CDR1 and CDR2 sequences are SGHVS and FQNEAQ. DNA of the CDR3: TGTGCCAGCAGCCTAGGTCGTGGCGCTGAGCAGTACTTC. It translates to CASSLGRGAEQYF.

The CDR3 sequence: CASSQRDTGPGAGQPQHF. The CDR3 nucleotides are TGCGCCAGCAGCCAGAGGGATACGGGCCCGGGGGCCGGACAGCCCCAGCATTTT. The V and J genes are TRBV4-1 and TRBJ1-5, with a weak D call TRBD1 (6 bases). V lost 3 bases and J 7 bases, leaving 25 bases between the germline ends. CDR1 and CDR2 (germline): MGHRA, YSYEKL. The CDR3 is 18 amino acids.

This clonotype was counted many times. The rearrangement uses TRBV6-2 or TRBV6-3 and TRBJ2-1, with 8 bases that match TRBD2. CDR3 length equals 19 residues. The germline gives CDR1 MNHEY, CDR2 SVGEGT. With V trimmed by 2 bases and J by 3 bases, 15 bases remained unmatched. The CDR3 here is CASSYPLQGTGGIYNEQFF. Written as DNA, the CDR3 is TGTGCCAGCAGTTACCCCCTCCAGGGTACGGGAGGGATCTACAATGAGCAGTTCTTC.

The chain joins TRBV24-1 to TRBJ2-3; 7 positions match TRBD1. The CDR3 covers 16 residues. In germline, CDR1 is KGHDR, CDR2 SFDVKD. Trimming at V came to 7 bases and at J to 4 bases, leaving 13 bases not matched to a gene. DNA of the CDR3: TGTGCCACCAGCCCCTGGCAGGGGGACCGGCCAGATACGCAGTATTTT. It translates to CATSPWQGDRPDTQYF.